The 3 T cell receptor beta chains reported below all come from one sample, sequenced in a study of human T cells and chemical hapten exposure. Time point: patch test 2, 6 weeks after DPC sensitization. The treatment denotes: therapeutic diphenylcyclopropenone sensitization with weekly scalp DPC. TCRdb reprocessed the RACE reads via MiXCR and lists one record per CDR3 protein. The repertoire includes 110,000 to 150,000 distinct CDR3 sequences, approximately 10% of them detected once, and about 1.4% sits in the top ten. The source was whole blood, collected in connection with sensitization to the hapten diphenylcyclopropenone (DPC). These receptors were obtained from a woman in her 50s with alopecia areata. Some clones in this sample may be carry-over from other donors' samples.

Only a few counts were recorded for this clonotype. This chain connects TRBV12-3 or TRBV12-4 to TRBJ2-7, with D maybe TRBD1 (6 bases). Trimming cost V 3 bases and J 2 bases, with 11 bases left between them. The CDR3 spans 14 residues. The CDR3 sequence is CASSFTGTPYEQYF. CDR3 DNA sequence: TGTGCCAGCAGTTTCACAGGGACGCCCTACGAGCAGTACTTC.

This clonotype has ten or more counts. J is TRBJ1-2 and V is TRBV7-2; unclear D gene. This CDR3 is 13 amino acids long. Germline assignment: CDR1 SGHTA and CDR2 FQGNSA. V dropped 0 bases and J dropped 8 bases, with 10 bases sitting between them. CDR3 sequence: CASSLATHTGYTF. The DNA for the CDR3 is TGTGCCAGCAGCTTAGCCACGCACACCGGCTACACCTTC.

CDR3 DNA sequence: TGCGCCAGCGGATCTCCTGGGACAGCGACTGAAGCTTTCTTT. Its translation: CASGSPGTATEAFF. J is TRBJ1-1 and V is TRBV5-1; TRBD1 matches 7 bases. Unmatched junction bases numbered 11, after V lost 7 bases and J lost 5 bases. The CDR3 spans 14 residues. Looked up from germline, CDR1 is SGHRS and CDR2 is YFSETQ. The whole variable domain, filled in from reference TRBV5-1 and TRBJ1-1, reads KAGVTQTPRYLIKTRGQQVTLSCSPISGHRSVSWYQQTPGQGLQFLFEYFSETQRNKGNFPGRFSGRQFSNSRSEMNVSTLELGDSALYLCASGSPGTATEAFFGQGTRLTVV.